This is a list of T cell receptor beta chains from one sample in a study of identical twins. TCRdb reprocessed the 5' RACE reads with MiXCR, giving one entry per CDR3 protein. Among fewer than 650,000 distinct CDR3 sequences listed, roughly 9.9% were seen once. This sample also belongs to another study, concerning yellow fever vaccine responses in identical twins.

Specimen: PBMCs. These receptors were obtained from a woman younger than 35 in good health. Each CDR3 is given with its conserved first and last residue. Each record gives: D gene, J gene, V gene, clone size, CDR3 protein, CDR3 DNA. D genes are given only for firm matches. The size of a clone is reported for some rows only, either as once, few or many, or as a class for expanded clones.

d_call: .; j_call: TRBJ2-5; v_call: TRBV11-2; clone_size: many; cdr3_aa: CASSPSRETQYF; cdr3_nt: TGTGCCAGCAGCCCCTCGCGAGAGACCCAGTACTTC
d_call: .; j_call: TRBJ2-5; v_call: TRBV7-9; clone_size: .; cdr3_aa: CASSLVIGETQYF; cdr3_nt: TGTGCCAGCAGCTTAGTCATCGGTGAGACCCAGTACTTC
d_call: TRBD2; j_call: TRBJ2-3; v_call: TRBV10-2; clone_size: few; cdr3_aa: CASSGSSGGPFTDTQYF; cdr3_nt: TGCGCCAGCAGTGGGTCTAGCGGGGGGCCTTTCACAGATACGCAGTATTTT
d_call: .; j_call: TRBJ2-3; v_call: TRBV4-3; clone_size: .; cdr3_aa: CASSQDRAIGTDTQYF; cdr3_nt: TGCGCCAGCAGCCAAGATAGGGCCATAGGAACAGATACGCAGTATTTT
d_call: .; j_call: TRBJ2-6; v_call: TRBV20-1; clone_size: few; cdr3_aa: CSAVVNSGANVLTF; cdr3_nt: TGCAGTGCTGTGGTCAACTCTGGGGCCAACGTCCTGACTTTC
d_call: .; j_call: TRBJ2-7; v_call: TRBV12-3/TRBV12-4; clone_size: .; cdr3_aa: CASQGYSYEQYF; cdr3_nt: TGTGCCAGCCAAGGGTACTCCTACGAGCAGTACTTC
d_call: .; j_call: TRBJ2-4; v_call: TRBV24-1; clone_size: .; cdr3_aa: CATSDSRAAAKNIQYF; cdr3_nt: TGTGCCACCAGTGATTCTCGGGCGGCAGCCAAAAACATTCAGTACTTC
d_call: TRBD1; j_call: TRBJ1-3; v_call: TRBV6-5; clone_size: .; cdr3_aa: CASSLLGQALSGNTIYF; cdr3_nt: TGTGCCAGCAGCCTACTCGGACAGGCGCTCTCTGGAAACACCATATATTTT
d_call: TRBD2; j_call: TRBJ2-1; v_call: TRBV19; clone_size: .; cdr3_aa: CASRAGLAGEVYNEQFF; cdr3_nt: TGTGCCAGTCGAGCCGGGCTAGCGGGGGAAGTCTACAATGAGCAGTTCTTC
d_call: .; j_call: TRBJ1-2; v_call: TRBV20-1; clone_size: few; cdr3_aa: CSARIPNYGYTF; cdr3_nt: TGCAGTGCTAGAATCCCTAACTATGGCTACACCTTC
d_call: .; j_call: TRBJ1-5; v_call: TRBV6-1; clone_size: few; cdr3_aa: CASSEARWQDRDQPQHF; cdr3_nt: TGTGCCAGCAGTGAAGCGCGCTGGCAGGATCGGGATCAGCCCCAGCATTTT
d_call: .; j_call: TRBJ2-7; v_call: TRBV20-1; clone_size: many; cdr3_aa: CSANDGYEQYF; cdr3_nt: TGCAGTGCTAACGACGGCTACGAGCAGTACTTC
d_call: .; j_call: TRBJ2-3; v_call: TRBV24-1; clone_size: few; cdr3_aa: CATSDWSEGTDTQYF; cdr3_nt: TGTGCCACCAGTGATTGGTCGGAGGGCACAGATACGCAGTATTTT
d_call: .; j_call: TRBJ1-1; v_call: TRBV6-2/TRBV6-3; clone_size: many; cdr3_aa: CASSFRRYDTEAFF; cdr3_nt: TGTGCCAGCAGTTTCCGCAGGTATGACACTGAAGCTTTCTTT
d_call: TRBD1; j_call: TRBJ1-5; v_call: TRBV12-3/TRBV12-4; clone_size: .; cdr3_aa: CASRTGTGNQPQHF; cdr3_nt: TGTGCCAGCAGAACCGGGACAGGGAATCAGCCCCAGCATTTT
d_call: TRBD2; j_call: TRBJ2-1; v_call: TRBV6-5; clone_size: few; cdr3_aa: CASSSRITSGGHNEQFF; cdr3_nt: TGTGCCAGCAGTTCCCGAATCACTAGCGGGGGGCACAATGAGCAGTTCTTC
d_call: .; j_call: TRBJ2-1; v_call: TRBV5-6; clone_size: many; cdr3_aa: CASSLGWNKYNEQFF; cdr3_nt: TGTGCCAGCAGCTTGGGTTGGAATAAATACAATGAGCAGTTCTTC
d_call: .; j_call: TRBJ2-5; v_call: TRBV30; clone_size: few; cdr3_aa: CAWSVGSNQETQYF; cdr3_nt: TGTGCCTGGAGTGTTGGGAGTAACCAAGAGACCCAGTACTTC
d_call: TRBD1; j_call: TRBJ2-1; v_call: TRBV30; clone_size: .; cdr3_aa: CAWSGDRDEQFF; cdr3_nt: TGTGCCTGGAGCGGGGACAGGGATGAGCAGTTCTTC
d_call: .; j_call: TRBJ1-1; v_call: TRBV5-1; clone_size: .; cdr3_aa: CASSLSTLNTEAFF; cdr3_nt: TGCGCCAGCAGCTTGTCGACACTGAACACTGAAGCTTTCTTT
d_call: .; j_call: TRBJ1-2; v_call: TRBV20-1; clone_size: .; cdr3_aa: CSARDRGQLPANYGYTF; cdr3_nt: TGCAGTGCTAGAGATAGGGGACAACTCCCCGCTAACTATGGCTACACCTTC
d_call: .; j_call: TRBJ1-1; v_call: TRBV29-1; clone_size: many; cdr3_aa: CSHRGGSNTEAFF; cdr3_nt: TGCAGCCATCGGGGAGGGTCGAACACTGAAGCTTTCTTT
d_call: TRBD2; j_call: TRBJ2-1; v_call: TRBV20-1; clone_size: .; cdr3_aa: CSAFSGTSSYNEQFF; cdr3_nt: TGCAGTGCTTTTAGCGGGACGAGCTCCTACAATGAGCAGTTCTTC
d_call: TRBD2; j_call: TRBJ2-7; v_call: TRBV11-1; clone_size: .; cdr3_aa: CASSHGTTYEQYF; cdr3_nt: TGTGCCAGCAGCCATGGGACTACCTACGAGCAGTACTTC
d_call: .; j_call: TRBJ1-2; v_call: TRBV5-1; clone_size: many; cdr3_aa: CASSLGPSQGGYTF; cdr3_nt: TGCGCCAGCAGCTTGGGTCCTAGCCAGGGCGGCTACACCTTC
d_call: .; j_call: TRBJ2-1; v_call: TRBV3-1; clone_size: .; cdr3_aa: CASSQGRLLYNEQFF; cdr3_nt: TGTGCCAGCAGCCAAGGACGCCTCCTCTACAATGAGCAGTTCTTC
d_call: TRBD2; j_call: TRBJ2-1; v_call: TRBV3-1; clone_size: .; cdr3_aa: CASSQDLSGGSNEQFF; cdr3_nt: TGTGCCAGCAGCCAAGATCTCAGCGGGGGCTCAAATGAGCAGTTCTTC
d_call: TRBD2; j_call: TRBJ2-4; v_call: TRBV5-1; clone_size: many; cdr3_aa: CASSSLGGNPNIQYF; cdr3_nt: TGCGCCAGCAGCTCCTTGGGAGGGAATCCAAACATTCAGTACTTC
d_call: .; j_call: TRBJ1-1; v_call: TRBV12-3/TRBV12-4; clone_size: many; cdr3_aa: CASSSIGGGRAFF; cdr3_nt: TGTGCCAGCAGCTCAATAGGCGGGGGGAGGGCTTTCTTT
d_call: .; j_call: TRBJ2-3; v_call: TRBV29-1; clone_size: .; cdr3_aa: CSVARGRGSTDTQYF; cdr3_nt: TGCAGCGTCGCTAGAGGGCGCGGGAGCACAGATACGCAGTATTTT
d_call: .; j_call: TRBJ1-6; v_call: TRBV20-1; clone_size: many; cdr3_aa: CSARVTAYNSPLHF; cdr3_nt: TGCAGTGCTAGAGTCACAGCTTATAATTCACCCCTCCACTTT
d_call: .; j_call: TRBJ2-1; v_call: TRBV12-3/TRBV12-4; clone_size: .; cdr3_aa: CASSLGRGGNEQFF; cdr3_nt: TGTGCCAGCAGTTTAGGACGTGGGGGGAATGAGCAGTTCTTC
d_call: .; j_call: TRBJ2-1; v_call: TRBV18; clone_size: many; cdr3_aa: CASSYDQHRGANEQFF; cdr3_nt: TGTGCCAGCTCATACGACCAGCACCGCGGGGCCAATGAGCAGTTCTTC
d_call: TRBD1; j_call: TRBJ2-1; v_call: TRBV6-5; clone_size: .; cdr3_aa: CASSYLSGQGGDEQFF; cdr3_nt: TGTGCCAGCAGTTATCTCTCGGGACAGGGGGGCGATGAGCAGTTCTTC
d_call: TRBD2; j_call: TRBJ2-2; v_call: TRBV10-3; clone_size: few; cdr3_aa: CAIRAAGGENTGELFF; cdr3_nt: TGTGCCATCAGGGCTGCGGGGGGCGAAAACACCGGGGAGCTGTTTTTT
d_call: TRBD1; j_call: TRBJ2-5; v_call: TRBV28; clone_size: many; cdr3_aa: CASSTNRGTETQYF; cdr3_nt: TGTGCCAGCAGTACTAACAGGGGAACGGAGACCCAGTACTTC
d_call: .; j_call: TRBJ1-1; v_call: TRBV20-1; clone_size: few; cdr3_aa: CSASWQKTEAFF; cdr3_nt: TGCAGTGCTAGCTGGCAGAAGACCGAAGCTTTCTTT
d_call: TRBD2; j_call: TRBJ2-1; v_call: TRBV28; clone_size: few; cdr3_aa: CATSGREAYNEQFF; cdr3_nt: TGTGCCACCAGCGGGAGGGAGGCCTACAATGAGCAGTTCTTC
d_call: .; j_call: TRBJ2-2; v_call: TRBV10-3; clone_size: few; cdr3_aa: CAISEPGAGSLTGELFF; cdr3_nt: TGTGCCATCAGTGAGCCAGGGGCAGGGTCGCTCACCGGGGAGCTGTTTTTT
d_call: .; j_call: TRBJ2-3; v_call: TRBV5-1; clone_size: many; cdr3_aa: CASSLLTTDTQYF; cdr3_nt: TGCGCCAGCAGCTTGTTGACCACAGATACGCAGTATTTT
d_call: TRBD1; j_call: TRBJ2-4; v_call: TRBV20-1; clone_size: few; cdr3_aa: CSARRETGALAKNIQYF; cdr3_nt: TGCAGTGCTAGAAGGGAGACAGGGGCCCTAGCCAAAAACATTCAGTACTTC
d_call: .; j_call: TRBJ2-5; v_call: TRBV2; clone_size: .; cdr3_aa: CASSQATVQETQYF; cdr3_nt: TGTGCCAGCAGCCAAGCCACGGTCCAAGAGACCCAGTACTTC
d_call: .; j_call: TRBJ1-2; v_call: TRBV30; clone_size: .; cdr3_aa: CAWRNPLGGYTF; cdr3_nt: TGTGCCTGGAGGAACCCTCTCGGGGGCTACACCTTC
d_call: .; j_call: TRBJ2-1; v_call: TRBV6-1; clone_size: .; cdr3_aa: CASNIQTRSYNEQFF; cdr3_nt: TGTGCCAGCAATATTCAAACTAGGTCATACAATGAGCAGTTCTTC
d_call: .; j_call: TRBJ1-6; v_call: TRBV12-3/TRBV12-4; clone_size: few; cdr3_aa: CASSSTGSSYNSPLHF; cdr3_nt: TGTGCCAGCAGTTCTACAGGGAGCTCCTATAATTCACCCCTCCACTTT
d_call: .; j_call: TRBJ1-2; v_call: TRBV27; clone_size: few; cdr3_aa: CASSTDGADNYGYTF; cdr3_nt: TGTGCCAGCAGTACCGATGGGGCCGATAACTATGGCTACACCTTC
d_call: TRBD1; j_call: TRBJ1-2; v_call: TRBV20-1; clone_size: few; cdr3_aa: CSARISRGQMAGYTF; cdr3_nt: TGCAGTGCTAGGATCAGCAGGGGGCAGATGGCTGGCTACACCTTC
d_call: .; j_call: TRBJ1-5; v_call: TRBV19; clone_size: .; cdr3_aa: CASSMSGQPQHF; cdr3_nt: TGTGCCAGTAGTATGTCGGGTCAGCCCCAGCATTTT
d_call: TRBD1; j_call: TRBJ2-5; v_call: TRBV5-6; clone_size: .; cdr3_aa: CASSLRSTGGALTQYF; cdr3_nt: TGTGCCAGCAGCTTGCGTTCGACAGGGGGCGCATTGACCCAGTACTTC
d_call: TRBD2; j_call: TRBJ2-3; v_call: TRBV6-2/TRBV6-3; clone_size: .; cdr3_aa: CATLGLAGTDTQYF; cdr3_nt: TGTGCCACCCTGGGACTAGCGGGCACAGATACGCAGTATTTT